Presented here are 21 T cell receptor beta chains from one specimen sequenced in a study of cytomegalovirus exposure and HLA in healthy donors (dated by TCRdb to about 2017). Library creation used the immunoSEQ multiplex PCR assay. For the multiplex PCR, a mixture combining 60 forward primers for TCR Vbeta segments and 13 reverse primers for TCR Jbeta segments was used. This immuneACCESS table, as held by TCRdb, lists in-frame sequences with V and J called but not all clones. Of the missing ones, under half trace to an unresolved V gene in checked studies; the others have no known cause. Here the sample has around 180,000 clones; 85% occur a single time. The ten largest clones capture 1% of the sample. Sequencing used PBMCs. These receptors originate from a boy younger than 10 in good health and CMV-seronegative.

The rearrangement joins TRBV28 to TRBJ1-5; D may be TRBD1 (5 bases). V lost 4 bases, J lost 1 base, and 11 bases lay in between. Per the germline V gene, CDR1 is MDHEN and CDR2 is SYDVKM. The CDR3 has 15 residues. CDR3 region: CASSSPPGSNQPQHF. CDR3 sequence (DNA): TGTGCCAGCAGTTCACCCCCAGGGAGCAATCAGCCCCAGCATTTT.

The V gene is TRBV9, the J gene TRBJ1-1; D ambiguous. V shed 4 bases and J shed 5 bases, with 21 bases lying between them. In germline, CDR1 is SGDLS, CDR2 YYNGEE. The CDR3 spans 16 residues. The CDR3 here is CASSSTRTPRATEAFF. The CDR3 coding sequence is TGTGCCAGCAGCTCTACCAGGACCCCGAGGGCGACTGAAGCTTTCTTT.

The J gene is TRBJ2-1, the V gene TRBV19, with 8 bases fitting TRBD2. This CDR3 comprises 13 residues. V shed 11 bases, J shed 6 bases, and the junction held 9 bases outside the gene matches. CDR1 and CDR2 from the germline V gene are LNHDA and SQIVND (reference sequence). CDR3 protein: CASPGGPGNEQFF. The DNA of the CDR3 is TGTGCCTCCCCGGGGGGGCCAGGCAATGAGCAGTTCTTC.

The J gene is TRBJ2-3, the V gene TRBV9; 8 nucleotides agree with TRBD2. This CDR3 is 14 amino acids long. From germline, CDR1 is SGDLS and CDR2 YYNGEE. V lost 3 bases and J lost 6; bases outside the gene matches: 6. The CDR3 DNA sequence: TGTGCCAGCAGCGAAGCGGGAGCGGCTGATACGCAGTATTTT. Translating gives CASSEAGAADTQYF.

Concerning this clone: The same CDR3 is also encoded by other DNA sequences in this sample. The CDR3 DNA follows: TGTGCCAGCAGCCGAGCGGGACAGGGAGGCAATGAGCAGTTCTTC. It yields the protein CASSRAGQGGNEQFF. This chain joins TRBV11-2 and TRBJ2-1; 9 bases are shared with TRBD1. Germline V gene lookup returns CDR1 SGHAT and CDR2 FQNNGV. The CDR3 extends over 15 amino acids. Trimming removed 5 bases from V and 6 bases from J; junction bases left unmatched: 8.

CDR3: CASSNDRRNQPQHF. Written as DNA, the CDR3 is TGTGCCAGCAGCAACGACAGACGCAATCAGCCCCAGCATTTT. The gene calls are TRBV5-5 and TRBJ1-5; D might be TRBD1 (5 bases). The CDR3 spans 14 residues. Germline CDR1 and CDR2: SGHKS and YYEKEE (reference sequence). Trimming pared 4 bases from V and 2 bases from J, leaving 10 bases between.

This chain links TRBV30 with TRBJ1-2, with TRBD1 as a possible D gene (6 bases). Trimming cost V 2 bases and J 7 bases, with 14 bases left between them. The CDR3 runs to 13 residues. From germline, CDR1 is GTSNPN and CDR2 SVGIG (reference sequence). CDR3 sequence reads: CAWSSTGKGGYTF. CDR3 coding DNA: TGTGCCTGGAGTTCCACAGGGAAGGGTGGCTACACCTTC.

The rearrangement joins TRBV5-6 to TRBJ1-5; weak D call: TRBD1 (5 bases). Per the germline V gene, CDR1 is SGHDT and CDR2 is YYEEEE. Trimming removed 4 bases at V and 2 bases at J, with 16 bases between. This CDR3 is 16 amino acids long. The CDR3 loop is CASSTGGVGGNQPQHF. The CDR3 DNA reads TGTGCCAGCAGCACGGGGGGGGTAGGGGGCAATCAGCCCCAGCATTTT.

The V and J genes are TRBV18 and TRBJ2-3, with D unresolved. CDR1 and CDR2 (germline): KGHSH, LQKENI. The CDR3 extends over 12 amino acids. The germline V and J ends were trimmed by 1 base and 5 bases, with 4 bases remaining between them. The DNA of the CDR3 is TGTGCCAGCTCACCACTGAGAGATACGCAGTATTTT. It encodes CASSPLRDTQYF.

V usage is TRBV14 and J usage is TRBJ2-5; D might be TRBD2 (5 bases). The germline V gene encodes CDR1 SGHDN and CDR2 FVKESK. There are 13 residues in the CDR3. The ends were cut back, 4 bases at V and 7 bases at J, with 13 bases in the middle. The CDR3 nucleotides are TGTGCCAGCAGCCCAACAGCGGACGCGACCCAGTACTTC. It codes for CASSPTADATQYF.

J is TRBJ2-5 and V is TRBV28, with D perhaps matching TRBD1 (5 bases). The J call may be mistaken, given a closer DNA end match to TRBJ2-7. The CDR3 covers 13 residues. The germline gives CDR1 MDHEN, CDR2 SYDVKM. In DNA, the CDR3 is TGTGCCAGCAGAAATGGACATGATTACGAGCAGTACTTC. Its protein is CASRNGHDYEQYF.

In DNA form, the CDR3 reads TGTGCCAGCAGTTCCCCAGGGGGCCCCTACGAGCAGTACTTC. It encodes CASSSPGGPYEQYF. The chain joins TRBV28 to TRBJ2-7; 8 nucleotides match TRBD1. The CDR3 covers 14 residues. In germline, CDR1 is MDHEN, CDR2 SYDVKM. J gave up 2 bases and V 4 bases, and 4 bases lay outside the gene matches.

J is TRBJ2-7 and V is TRBV5-1, with 7 bases matching TRBD1. This CDR3 is 13 amino acids long. Looked up from germline, CDR1 is SGHRS and CDR2 is YFSETQ. Trimming took 4 bases from V and 2 from J; bases not matched to a gene: 3. CDR3 in amino acids: CASSLDRAYEQYF. For the CDR3, the DNA is TGCGCCAGCAGCCTTGACAGGGCCTACGAGCAGTACTTC.

This sequence joins TRBV7-6 and TRBJ2-4; D call uncertain. Per the germline V gene, CDR1 is SGHVS and CDR2 is FNYEAQ. This CDR3 spans 17 amino acids. Trimming stripped 5 bases from V and 0 bases from J, with 17 bases between. The CDR3 sequence is CASSLIRVGIAKNIQYF. The CDR3 DNA is TGTGCCAGCAGCCTAATACGTGTGGGCATAGCCAAAAACATTCAGTACTTC.

In DNA form, the CDR3 reads TGTGCCAGCAGCACAGACACTCAAAGGGGAGAGACCCAGTACTTC. As protein: CASSTDTQRGETQYF. The chain links TRBV7-2 to TRBJ2-5, with D possibly being TRBD1 (5 bases). Germline CDR1 reads SGHTA; CDR2 reads FQGNSA. Trimming cost V 5 bases and J 4 bases, with 17 bases left between them. This CDR3 spans 15 amino acids.

This chain links TRBV18 with TRBJ2-3, with no clear D. Germline CDR1 reads KGHSH; CDR2 reads LQKENI. CDR3 length: 14 residues. Deletions cut 0 bases from V and 2 bases from J, with 6 bases between. CDR3 DNA sequence: TGTGCCAGCTCACCACCGTCCCTCACAGATACGCAGTATTTT. Protein sequence: CASSPPSLTDTQYF.

The chain carries TRBV5-1 and TRBJ2-7, with TRBD2 identical over 8 bases. V lost 2 bases to trimming and J lost 1 base; unmatched junction nucleotides: 5. The CDR3 covers 15 residues. Per germline, CDR1 SGHRS and CDR2 YFSETQ. The CDR3 nucleotides read TGCGCCAGCAGCTTCGACGGGGGGGAATCCTACGAGCAGTACTTC. This gives the protein CASSFDGGESYEQYF. The full variable domain, its missing parts supplied by reference TRBV5-1 and TRBJ2-7, is KAGVTQTPRYLIKTRGQQVTLSCSPISGHRSVSWYQQTPGQGLQFLFEYFSETQRNKGNFPGRFSGRQFSNSRSEMNVSTLELGDSALYLCASSFDGGESYEQYFGPGTRLTVT.

V usage is TRBV2 and J usage is TRBJ1-3; D remains unclear. V lost 6 bases and J 0 bases, leaving 12 bases between the germline ends. CDR1 is SNHLY, CDR2 FYNNEI, per germline. The CDR3 has 15 residues. The CDR3 sequence is CASRGRFLSGNTIYF. The CDR3 DNA follows: TGTGCCAGCAGGGGGAGGTTTCTCTCTGGAAACACCATATATTTT.

The table lists this clone with a few counts. This chain links TRBV4-1 with TRBJ1-3; no firm D call. In germline, CDR1 is MGHRA, CDR2 YSYEKL. The CDR3 contains 14 residues. The germline V and J ends were trimmed by 3 bases and 0 bases, with 6 bases remaining between them. CDR3 sequence reads: CASSHPSSGNTIYF. The CDR3 nucleotides read TGCGCCAGCAGCCACCCCAGCTCTGGAAACACCATATATTTT.

The V call is TRBV6-5, the J call TRBJ1-5; TRBD1 is a possible D gene (6 bases). CDR1 MNHEY and CDR2 SVGAGI come from the germline V gene. The CDR3 has 14 residues. V was shortened by 7 bases and J by 6 bases, with 16 bases between the two germline ends. Written as DNA, the CDR3 is TGTGCCAGCACTAAAAGGCAGGGGACTCAGCCCCAGCATTTT. It translates to CASTKRQGTQPQHF.

This clone was seen a single time. The chain uses TRBV4-2 and TRBJ2-2; 8 positions match TRBD2. This CDR3 spans 16 amino acids. V trimming: 3 bases; J trimming: 4 bases; junction bases outside the gene matches: 7. Germline values: CDR1 LGHNA, CDR2 YNFKEQ. In DNA form, the CDR3 reads TGTGCCAGCAGCCAGAGTTTTGCGGGAGGCACCGGGGAGCTGTTTTTT. This translates into CASSQSFAGGTGELFF.